This entry lists 11 T cell receptor beta chains sequenced from one sample in a study of blood T cell repertoires in COVID-19. Profiling relied on immunoSEQ multiplex PCR, and the TCRdb table lists in-frame clones only, not all of them. The table lists about 58,000 clones, approximately 90% of them singletons, with over 1.2% in the top ten. The sequencing input was peripheral blood. These receptors came from a man in his 60s with acute or convalescent COVID-19.

The chain recombines TRBV4-1 with TRBJ2-1; 14 nucleotides align to TRBD2. After removal of 3 bases from V and 4 bases from J, the junction contained 2 bases not matched to a gene. Germline CDR1 reads MGHRA; CDR2 reads YSYEKL. The CDR3 sequence is 16 residues long. The CDR3 DNA follows: TGCGCCAGCAGCCACCGGACTAGCGGGAGGTACAATGAGCAGTTCTTC. Protein product: CASSHRTSGRYNEQFF.

The rearrangement links TRBV9 to TRBJ2-7; the D is unclear. V was shortened by 0 bases and J by 0 bases, with 4 bases between the two germline ends. Germline values: CDR1 SGDLS, CDR2 YYNGEE. The CDR3 is 13 amino acids. The CDR3 reads CASSVASSYEQYF. Written as DNA, the CDR3 is TGTGCCAGCAGCGTAGCGAGCTCCTACGAGCAGTACTTC.

The chain uses TRBV5-4 and TRBJ1-2; 9 bases fit TRBD1. V trimming: 0 bases; J trimming: 4 bases; junction bases outside the gene matches: 7. From germline, CDR1 is SGHNT and CDR2 YYREEE (reference sequence). The CDR3 has 16 amino acids. CDR3 residues: CASSLDPGQGSYGYTF. The CDR3 coding sequence is TGTGCCAGCAGCTTGGACCCGGGACAGGGTTCCTATGGCTACACCTTC.

The chain combines TRBV28 with TRBJ1-2, with D hard to call. Germline lookup yields CDR1 MDHEN and CDR2 SYDVKM. Trimming left V 8 bases short and J 4 bases short, with 11 bases between. The CDR3 spans 12 residues. CDR3: CASHTVSYGYTF. As DNA, the CDR3 is TGTGCCAGCCATACGGTCTCCTATGGCTACACCTTC.

The chain couples TRBV7-3 to TRBJ2-7, with 7 bases that match TRBD1. The CDR3 is 13 amino acids. Germline-derived CDR1 and CDR2 are SGHTA and FQGTGA. With V trimmed by 8 bases and J by 7 bases, 11 bases remained unmatched. DNA of the CDR3: TGTGCCAGCGCCGGGACAGACACCGGGGAGCAGTACTTC. It specifies CASAGTDTGEQYF.

The chain recombines TRBV28 with TRBJ1-1; TRBD1 agrees at 9 bases. This CDR3 has 14 amino acids. Per germline, CDR1 MDHEN and CDR2 SYDVKM. Losses at the gene ends were 7 bases for V and 4 bases for J; bases not matched to a gene: 7. The CDR3 nucleotides read TGTGCCAGCATAAAGAACAGGGGGCTCACTGAAGCTTTCTTT. Its protein is CASIKNRGLTEAFF.

CDR3 in amino acids: CASMNTRAGEKLFF. DNA for the CDR3: TGTGCCAGCATGAACACTAGAGCAGGTGAAAAACTGTTTTTT. The chain carries TRBV27 and TRBJ1-4; no definite D call. V shed 7 bases and J shed 7 bases, with 16 bases lying between them. Germline lookup yields CDR1 MNHEY and CDR2 SMNVEV (reference sequence). This CDR3 region has 14 residues. The full variable domain, its missing parts supplied by reference TRBV27 and TRBJ1-4, is EAQVTQNPRYLITVTGKKLTVTCSQNMNHEYMSWYRQDPGLGLRQIYYSMNVEVTDKGDVPEGYKVSRKEKRNFPLILESPSPNQTSLYFCASMNTRAGEKLFFGSGTQLSVL.

The rearrangement links TRBV19 to TRBJ1-4, with 9 bases matching TRBD1. Germline CDR1 LNHDA, CDR2 SQIVND (reference sequence). The CDR3 is made up of 14 amino acids. After removal of 1 base from V and 8 bases from J, the junction contained 2 bases not matched to a gene. This chain's CDR3 is CASSIVDRGEKLFF. The CDR3 DNA reads TGTGCCAGTAGTATAGTGGACAGGGGCGAAAAACTGTTTTTT.

The J gene is TRBJ2-1, the V gene TRBV12-5; TRBD1 is a possible D gene (6 bases). The CDR3 extends over 16 amino acids. CDR1 is LGHNT, CDR2 FRNRAP, per germline. With 3 bases removed from V and 2 bases from J, the gap between germline ends came to 14 bases. Written as DNA, the CDR3 is TGTGCTAGTGGTTTACAGGGCCTTCTTACCTACAATGAGCAGTTCTTC. As protein: CASGLQGLLTYNEQFF.

The gene calls are TRBV4-2 and TRBJ2-1; 7 bases fit TRBD1. The V gene end was trimmed by 2 bases and the J gene end by 5 bases; junction bases not matched to a gene: 6. Germline lookup yields CDR1 LGHNA and CDR2 YNFKEQ. CDR3 length equals 15 residues. This chain's CDR3 is CASSQPTGLHNEQFF. In nucleotides, the CDR3 is TGTGCCAGCAGCCAACCGACAGGGCTTCACAATGAGCAGTTCTTC.

The V gene is TRBV5-4, the J gene TRBJ2-5, with a tentative D call TRBD2 (6 bases). Germline CDR1 and CDR2: SGHNT and YYREEE (reference sequence). There are 17 residues in the CDR3. V was clipped by 0 bases and J by 5 bases, with 20 bases between them. The CDR3 nucleotides are TGTGCCAGCAGCTTGGCCTATAGCTCGGGAGATTGGGAGACCCAGTACTTC. It is translated as CASSLAYSSGDWETQYF.